This T cell receptor (beta chain) is from a study of beta chain features in type 1 diabetes. The isolated RNA, all of it, was reverse transcribed, so expressed TCRB transcripts were what got sequenced. The repertoire was sequenced with immunoSEQ multiplex PCR; TCRdb's copy has only in-frame clones and lacks some. The sample lists about 130,000 clones, approximately 9.2% seen once, with approximately 0.68% in the top ten. Germline CDR1 reads MNHEY; CDR2 reads SVGAGI. Trimming cost V 6 bases and J 2 bases, with 13 bases left between them. The CDR3 has 14 amino acids. Notes on this clone: Its cognate antigen is unknown.

Without exception, sorted populations had purity beyond 95%. Study-wide findings and caveats: cDNA-based reads could over-represent cells with high TCR expression. Patients with type 1 diabetes carried fewer insertions and had more deletions at their VDJ junctions.

The sequence was collected from a man between 18 and 29 years old in good health. Sequencing was carried out using central memory CD4+ T cells from blood. The chain is built from TRBV6-5 and TRBJ2-5; D is possibly TRBD2 (5 bases). DNA for the CDR3: TGTGCCAGCAGCCCAGCGGACGGTCAAGAGACCCAGTACTTC. This sequence encodes CASSPADGQETQYF.